Presented here are 32 T cell receptor beta chains from one specimen sequenced in a study of T cells of healthy individuals. TCRdb fed the 5' RACE reads into MiXCR, producing one record per CDR3 protein. The sample lists 38,000 or so distinct CDR3 sequences, roughly 4.3% occurring once. All receptors come from a human donor in good health.

This clonotype was counted ten times or more. The gene calls are TRBV12-3 or TRBV12-4 and TRBJ2-5; the D call may be TRBD1 or TRBD2 (5 bases each). V lost 6 bases and J lost 5, with 13 bases in between. CDR3 length: 13 residues. The CDR3 DNA is TGTGCCAGCAGCAACGGGACGCGGGAGACCCAGTACTTC. Its protein is CASSNGTRETQYF.

As for this clonotype: Possible read error: a much larger clone is one base away. The chain uses TRBV7-3 and TRBJ2-1, with TRBD2 matching 11 bases. CDR1 SGHTA and CDR2 FQGTGA come from the germline V gene. The trim removed 5 bases at V and 6 bases at J, leaving 9 bases unmatched. The CDR3 sequence is 16 residues long. The CDR3 DNA reads as TGTGCCAGCAGCAAGTCTCTAGCGGGAGGATGCAATGAGCAGTTCTTC. It translates to CASSKSLAGGCNEQFF.

This rearrangement joins TRBV12-3 or TRBV12-4 to TRBJ1-1; D call uncertain. Deletions cut 6 bases from V and 1 base from J, with 15 bases between. The CDR3 is 15 residues long. CDR3 protein: CASSPSRRRNTEAFF. CDR3 in DNA: TGTGCCAGCAGCCCCTCTAGACGCAGGAACACTGAAGCTTTCTTT.

This clonotype was observed a handful of times. V gene TRBV6-6 combines with J gene TRBJ2-5; no clear D. The CDR3 has 12 residues. With 2 bases removed from V and 4 bases from J, the gap between germline ends came to 5 bases. Germline V lookup: CDR1 MNHNY, CDR2 SVGAGI (reference sequence). Here the CDR3 DNA reads TGTGCCAGCAGTTACCGAACAGAGACCCAGTACTTC. Translated: CASSYRTETQYF.

CDR3 bases: TGTGCCAGCAGTGAATATAGTCAGTATGGCTACACCTTC. Protein: CASSEYSQYGYTF. J is TRBJ1-2 and V is TRBV25-1; D is uncertain. Germline V gene data show CDR1 as MGHDK and CDR2 as SYGVNS. This CDR3 is built from 13 residues. The V and J ends lost 0 bases and 5 bases respectively, with 7 bases between them.

This clonotype has ten or more counts. The rearrangement joins TRBV7-2 to TRBJ2-6; D is uncertain. CDR1 and CDR2 (germline): SGHTA, FQGNSA. The length of the CDR3 is 16 residues. Trimming took off 1 base at V and 3 bases at J, with 10 bases between the two ends. The CDR3 DNA is TGTGCCAGCAGCTTAGTCTTCTCGGTTGGGGCCAACGTCCTGACTTTC. Its protein product is CASSLVFSVGANVLTF.

This clonotype has a count of ten or more. V is TRBV29-1 and J is TRBJ2-1, with 12 bases fitting TRBD1. Germline CDR1 reads SQVTM; CDR2 reads ANQGSEA. CDR3 length: 15 residues. With 4 bases clipped from V and 8 bases from J, the junction kept 9 bases outside the gene matches. This chain's CDR3 is CSVAEPGQGADEQFF. CDR3 nucleotide sequence: TGCAGCGTTGCAGAACCGGGACAGGGGGCCGATGAGCAGTTCTTC.

This clonotype was counted many times. This chain joins TRBV27 and TRBJ2-6; no reliable D call. The V gene lost 5 bases and the J gene lost 2 bases, with 7 bases spanning the gap. Germline-derived CDR1 and CDR2 are MNHEY and SMNVEV (reference sequence). The CDR3 sequence is 14 residues long. CDR3 nucleotides: TGTGCCAGCAGTAAGGATCCTGGGGCCAACGTCCTGACTTTC. Encoded protein: CASSKDPGANVLTF.

This clonotype showed up many times. This chain uses TRBV12-3 or TRBV12-4 with TRBJ2-7; 9 bases fit TRBD2. This CDR3 is 13 amino acids long. V shed 6 bases and J 2 bases; nucleotides not matched to a gene: 2. The CDR3 DNA sequence: TGTGCCAGCAGACCTAGCGGGACCTACGAGCAGTACTTC. As protein: CASRPSGTYEQYF.

This clonotype was found many times. The genes are TRBV12-3 or TRBV12-4 and TRBJ2-7, with 10 positions matching TRBD1. V lost 8 bases, J lost 5 bases, and 15 bases stayed unmatched. CDR3 length: 16 amino acids. Here the CDR3 DNA reads TGTGCCAGCTCAAACCTGCGGGACAGGGGACATCACGAGCAGTACTTC. This codes for CASSNLRDRGHHEQYF.

This clonotype was found a few times. V gene TRBV12-3 or TRBV12-4 combines with J gene TRBJ2-3, with D perhaps matching TRBD2 (6 bases). This CDR3 comprises 13 residues. Between the trimmed V and J ends, which lost 7 bases and 5 bases, there was a span of 13 bases. This chain's CDR3 is CASTLPGGDTQYF. The CDR3 DNA reads TGTGCCAGCACCCTACCCGGGGGAGATACGCAGTATTTT.

The sample holds many counts of this clonotype. The gene calls are TRBV3-1 and TRBJ1-1, with 9 nucleotides matching TRBD1. V lost 4 bases, J lost 4 bases, and 1 base stayed unmatched. Germline V gene lookup returns CDR1 LGHDT and CDR2 YNNKEL (reference sequence). The CDR3 loop spans 13 amino acids. CDR3 in DNA: TGTGCCAGCAGCCGGGACAGGGTCACTGAAGCTTTCTTT. It encodes CASSRDRVTEAFF.

This clonotype turned up a few times. This chain uses TRBV5-1 with TRBJ1-6; D gene unclear. The CDR3 contains 16 residues. V was clipped by 0 bases and J by 8 bases, with 15 bases between them. Germline V gene data show CDR1 as SGHRS and CDR2 as YFSETQ. CDR3 loop: CASSLVVLSSHSPLHF. CDR3 bases: TGCGCCAGCAGCTTGGTGGTGCTTAGTTCCCATTCACCCCTCCACTTT.

This clonotype was found a few times. This chain joins TRBV20-1 and TRBJ1-2, with TRBD1 as a possible D gene (5 bases). Germline V gene data show CDR1 as DFQATT and CDR2 as SNEGSKA (reference sequence). Trimming took 6 bases from V and 2 from J, leaving 22 bases between them. The CDR3 contains 16 residues. The DNA for the CDR3 is TGCAGTGCCCAGCCTCTGCGGGGACCGATAAACTATGGCTACACCTTC. This translates into CSAQPLRGPINYGYTF.

Ten or more counts support this clonotype. This sequence joins TRBV5-1 and TRBJ2-3, with a possible D match to TRBD2 (5 bases). V lost 0 bases and J 3 bases, leaving 14 bases between the germline ends. CDR3 length: 16 amino acids. Germline V gene data show CDR1 as SGHRS and CDR2 as YFSETQ. This CDR3 is CASSLAGLATTDTQYF. CDR3 coding DNA: TGCGCCAGCAGCTTGGCTGGTCTAGCTACGACAGATACGCAGTATTTT.

In its sample, this clonotype was seen a few times. In DNA, the CDR3 is TGCGCCAGCAGCATAAATACAGGGAGCGGGGAGCTGTTTTTT. Its translation: CASSINTGSGELFF. The V and J genes are TRBV5-1 and TRBJ2-2, with a possible D match to TRBD1 (6 bases). Trimming left V 4 bases short and J 7 bases short, with 14 bases between. This CDR3 is built from 14 residues. Germline V gene data show CDR1 as SGHRS and CDR2 as YFSETQ.

The sample holds a few counts of this clonotype. The J gene is TRBJ2-3, the V gene TRBV11-3; 9 bases are shared with TRBD2. CDR3 size: 15 residues. Losses at the gene ends were 3 bases for V and 5 bases for J; bases not matched to a gene: 6. CDR1 SGHNT and CDR2 YENEEA come from the germline V gene. CDR3 in amino acids: CASSFIAGVVDTQYF. The CDR3 nucleotides read TGTGCCAGCAGCTTTATAGCGGGGGTGGTAGATACGCAGTATTTT.

This clonotype was recorded at least ten times. V gene TRBV2 combines with J gene TRBJ2-7; TRBD2 aligns across 10 bases. Per the germline V gene, CDR1 is SNHLY and CDR2 is FYNNEI. After removal of 2 bases from V and 0 bases from J, the junction contained 10 bases not matched to a gene. CDR3 length: 18 amino acids. In DNA form, the CDR3 reads TGTGCCAGCAGTGAACGGGGTAGCGGGGGGCCCGTCTCCTACGAGCAGTACTTC. Translating gives CASSERGSGGPVSYEQYF.

This clonotype was seen many times. The chain recombines TRBV11-3 with TRBJ2-7; D not resolved. Germline V gene data show CDR1 as SGHNT and CDR2 as YENEEA. Trimming pared 3 bases from V and 4 bases from J, leaving 10 bases between. CDR3 length: 13 amino acids. The CDR3 reads CASSFQDRYEQYF. The CDR3 region has the DNA TGTGCCAGCAGCTTTCAGGATCGGTACGAGCAGTACTTC. The full variable domain, rest sourced from reference TRBV11-3 and TRBJ2-7, is EAGVVQSPRYKIIEKKQPVAFWCNPISGHNTLYWYLQNLGQGPELLIRYENEEAVDDSQLPKDRFSAERLKGVDSTLKIQPAELGDSAVYLCASSFQDRYEQYFGPGTRLTVT.

This chain joins TRBV19 and TRBJ2-1; D not certain. CDR3 size: 16 residues. Germline CDR1 reads LNHDA; CDR2 reads SQIVND (reference sequence). The V end was cut by 4 bases, the J end by 6 bases, with 19 bases between. The CDR3, as DNA: TGTGCCAGTAGTAGTCCGGGCTCAAAGCCCGGCAATGAGCAGTTCTTC. Translation gives CASSSPGSKPGNEQFF.

At least ten counts were recorded for this clonotype. The V gene is TRBV25-1, the J gene TRBJ2-5, with D possibly matching TRBD1 (5 bases). V was trimmed by 6 bases and J by 2 bases, leaving 13 bases between them. This CDR3 comprises 14 residues. Germline V gives CDR1 MGHDK, CDR2 SYGVNS. The CDR3 DNA is TGTGCCAGCAGCGTACAGAAGGGGCAAGAGACCCAGTACTTC. Its protein is CASSVQKGQETQYF.

This clonotype was detected many times. The chain has TRBV2 and TRBJ2-1; D remains ambiguous. The CDR3 is made up of 15 amino acids. Trimming pared 2 bases from V and 8 bases from J, leaving 16 bases between. The germline gives CDR1 SNHLY, CDR2 FYNNEI. The CDR3 loop is CASSEWGTPSDEQFF. The CDR3 DNA is TGTGCCAGCAGTGAATGGGGAACCCCTTCTGATGAGCAGTTCTTC.

This clonotype was counted ten times or more. The chain recombines TRBV3-1 with TRBJ2-1, with 12 bases aligning to TRBD2. The V gene end was trimmed by 1 base and the J gene end by 13 bases; junction bases not matched to a gene: 5. This CDR3 contains 14 residues. Germline V CDR1 and CDR2: LGHDT, YNNKEL (reference sequence). This chain's CDR3 is CASSQGLAGVSQFF. DNA of the CDR3: TGTGCCAGCAGCCAAGGACTAGCGGGAGTATCTCAGTTCTTC.

This clonotype was detected ten times or more. This chain's CDR3 is CASSSTSDYNEQFF. CDR3 nucleotide sequence: TGTGCCAGCAGCTCGACTAGCGATTACAATGAGCAGTTCTTC. The V call is TRBV7-9, the J call TRBJ2-1; 8 bases map to TRBD2. This CDR3 is 14 amino acids long. Germline values: CDR1 SEHNR, CDR2 FQNEAQ (reference sequence). V gave up 4 bases and J gave up 4 bases; unmatched junction bases: 3.

The chain is built from TRBV2 and TRBJ2-7; D possibly corresponds to TRBD2 (6 bases). The germline V gene has CDR1 SNHLY and CDR2 FYNNEI. V shed 0 bases and J shed 6 bases, with 21 bases lying between them. CDR3 length equals 17 residues. The CDR3: CASSEATPFSGVGEQYF. CDR3 sequence (DNA): TGTGCCAGCAGTGAAGCCACCCCCTTTTCGGGAGTCGGCGAGCAGTACTTC.

This clonotype is labeled medium-sized. The chain couples TRBV6-2 or TRBV6-3 to TRBJ1-5; tentative D call: TRBD1 (5 bases). The CDR3 has 15 residues. Germline loops: CDR1 MNHEY, CDR2 SVGEGT. Trimming left V 6 bases short and J 6 bases short, with 18 bases between. The CDR3 nucleotides are TGTGCCAGCAGCCGCGGGGCAGGCATCAGTCAGCCCCAGCATTTT. Translating it yields CASSRGAGISQPQHF.

Ten or more counts support this clonotype. The V gene is TRBV7-2, the J gene TRBJ2-3; D may correspond to TRBD1 or TRBD2 (6 bases each). This CDR3 is built from 14 residues. Germline lookup yields CDR1 SGHTA and CDR2 FQGNSA. V was cut by 2 bases and J by 4 bases, with 10 bases left in between. The CDR3 is CASSLPGASDTQYF. The CDR3 nucleotides read TGTGCCAGCAGCTTACCGGGGGCCTCAGATACGCAGTATTTT. Full variable domain (rest looked up from reference TRBV7-2 and TRBJ2-3): GAGVSQSPSNKVTEKGKDVELRCDPISGHTALYWYRQSLGQGLEFLIYFQGNSAPDKSGLPSDRFSAERTGGSVSTLTIQRTQQEDSAVYLCASSLPGASDTQYFGPGTRLTVL.

The V gene is TRBV14, the J gene TRBJ2-5; 8 bases align to TRBD2. CDR1 is SGHDN, CDR2 FVKESK, per germline. V lost 3 bases, J lost 3 bases, and 9 bases stayed unmatched. CDR3 size: 16 residues. CDR3 sequence reads: CASSQAGLAPKETQYF. The CDR3 nucleotides are TGTGCCAGCAGCCAGGCCGGACTAGCTCCGAAAGAGACCCAGTACTTC.

The chain carries TRBV24-1 and TRBJ2-3; 8 bases align to TRBD2. Germline loops: CDR1 KGHDR, CDR2 SFDVKD. CDR3 length: 13 amino acids. V lost 5 bases, J lost 10 bases, and 7 bases stayed unmatched. In DNA form, the CDR3 reads TGTGCCACCAGTGTTACGGCGGGGGGTTCGCAGTATTTT. The encoded protein is CATSVTAGGSQYF.

The sample holds many counts of this clonotype. The V and J genes are TRBV10-2 and TRBJ1-1; weak D call: TRBD1 (6 bases). V lost 7 bases, J lost 0 bases, and 9 bases lay in between. The CDR3 spans 13 residues. Germline-derived CDR1 and CDR2 are WSHSY and SAAADI. The CDR3 DNA reads TGCGCCAGCACTACAGGGTTGAACACTGAAGCTTTCTTT. It yields the protein CASTTGLNTEAFF.

This clonotype showed up many times. CDR3 region: CAWRAVPIFSGNTIYF. DNA of the CDR3: TGTGCCTGGAGGGCCGTTCCGATTTTCTCTGGAAACACCATATATTTT. V gene TRBV30 combines with J gene TRBJ1-3; D is uncertain. V was clipped by 3 bases and J by 0 bases, with 15 bases between them. The CDR3 is 16 amino acids. The germline V gene encodes CDR1 GTSNPN and CDR2 SVGIG (reference sequence).

This clonotype was seen repeatedly, ten times or more. The gene calls are TRBV12-3 or TRBV12-4 and TRBJ2-7, with 14 bases that match TRBD2. The CDR3 is made up of 13 amino acids. Trimming took 6 bases from V and 10 from J; bases not matched to a gene: 5. CDR3 nucleotide sequence: TGTGCCAGCAGATTGACTAGCGGGGGGGTTCAGTACTTC. Its translation: CASRLTSGGVQYF.